This is a list of T cell receptor beta chains from one sample in a study of T cells in Graves' hyperthyroidism and ophthalmopathy. TCRdb ran MiXCR on the multiplex PCR reads and lists one entry per CDR3 protein. The repertoire includes approximately 610,000 distinct CDR3 sequences, over 12% of them detected once, and roughly 4.5% sits in the top ten. Sequencing was performed on blood. These receptors came from a middle-aged woman with Graves' ophthalmopathy. Each CDR3 is given with its conserved first and last residue. Fields, in order: D gene, clone size, V gene, J gene, CDR3 protein, CDR3 DNA. The D gene is left open where the match is weak. Not all rows give a size; the values are once, few, many and, for expanded clones, a class.

.,many,TRBV6-5,TRBJ2-6,CASNRGRVSGANVLTF,TGTGCCAGCAACCGCGGACGCGTCTCTGGGGCCAACGTCCTGACTTTC
TRBD1,.,TRBV29-1,TRBJ1-1,CSVRTGGGRTEAFF,TGCAGCGTGAGGACAGGAGGGGGGCGTACTGAAGCTTTCTTT
TRBD2,many,TRBV12-3/TRBV12-4,TRBJ2-3,CASRPQTSGTDTQYF,TGTGCCAGCAGGCCCCAGACTAGCGGCACAGATACGCAGTATTTT
TRBD1,many,TRBV25-1,TRBJ2-5,CASSDDRGKETQYF,TGTGCCAGCAGTGACGACAGGGGGAAAGAGACCCAGTACTTC
.,many,TRBV28,TRBJ2-5,CASSLLDREYQETQYF,TGTGCCAGCAGTTTACTGGACAGAGAGTACCAAGAGACCCAGTACTTC
.,many,TRBV6-1,TRBJ2-6,CASSQKTHPGANVLTF,TGTGCCAGCAGTCAAAAGACCCATCCCGGGGCCAACGTCCTGACTTTC
.,many,TRBV19,TRBJ1-2,CASSIQQGRYGYTF,TGTGCCAGTAGTATACAACAGGGACGATATGGCTACACCTTC
TRBD1,many,TRBV2,TRBJ1-1,CASRGQGETEAFF,TGTGCCAGCAGGGGACAGGGAGAAACTGAAGCTTTCTTT
TRBD2,many,TRBV20-1,TRBJ2-2,CSALLPRLAGPNTGELFF,TGCAGTGCTCTACTACCAAGACTAGCTGGTCCGAACACCGGGGAGCTGTTTTTT
.,.,TRBV2,TRBJ1-2,CASSSAGPDSYGYTF,TGTGCCAGCAGTTCAGCCGGGCCCGACTCTTATGGCTACACCTTC
.,many,TRBV6-1,TRBJ2-7,CASSEQVEQYF,TGTGCCAGCAGTGAACAGGTTGAGCAGTACTTC
TRBD2,many,TRBV9,TRBJ2-2,CASSVLAGGSNTGELFF,TGTGCCAGCAGCGTACTAGCGGGGGGGTCGAACACCGGGGAGCTGTTTTTT
.,many,TRBV12-3/TRBV12-4,TRBJ1-1,CASSLVAGLNTEAFF,TGTGCCAGCAGTTTAGTTGCGGGCCTGAACACTGAAGCTTTCTTT
TRBD1,many,TRBV13,TRBJ2-5,CASSTRDRAETQYF,TGTGCCAGCAGCACTCGGGACAGGGCAGAGACCCAGTACTTC
.,many,TRBV10-1,TRBJ1-5,CASSESGNQPQHF,TGCGCCAGCAGTGAGTCGGGAAATCAGCCCCAGCATTTT
.,.,TRBV20-1,TRBJ2-7,CSATRDMPDYARSEQYF,TGCAGTGCTACCAGAGATATGCCGGACTACGCCCGCTCCGAGCAGTACTTC
TRBD2,many,TRBV7-9,TRBJ2-7,CASSSGLAWYEQYF,TGTGCCAGCAGCTCCGGACTAGCTTGGTACGAGCAGTACTTC
TRBD2,few,TRBV13,TRBJ2-1,CASSSAGVAGPRDYEQFF,TGTGCCAGCAGTTCCGCGGGGGTAGCGGGACCGAGGGACTATGAGCAGTTCTTC
.,many,TRBV25-1,TRBJ2-7,CASSDRPSYEQYF,TGTGCCAGCAGTGATAGACCTTCCTACGAGCAGTACTTC
TRBD1,.,TRBV5-5,TRBJ1-1,CASSYGTGGRAEAFF,TGTGCCAGCAGCTACGGAACAGGGGGTCGGGCTGAAGCTTTCTTT
.,many,TRBV7-2,TRBJ2-7,CASSLTRLYEQYF,TGTGCCAGCAGCCTGACTAGGCTCTACGAGCAGTACTTC
TRBD1,many,TRBV28,TRBJ1-1,CASIRQGEAFF,TGTGCCAGCATCAGACAGGGTGAAGCTTTCTTT
.,many,TRBV29-1,TRBJ1-1,CSATRGRGMNTEAFF,TGCAGCGCGACTCGGGGACGGGGGATGAACACTGAAGCTTTCTTT
TRBD2,many,TRBV20-1,TRBJ2-7,CSARGGLAASYEQYF,TGCAGTGCTAGAGGGGGACTAGCGGCCTCCTACGAGCAGTACTTC
.,many,TRBV5-1,TRBJ2-7,CASSSLQGPGGSYEQYF,TGCGCCAGCAGCTCTCTACAGGGTCCCGGGGGATCCTACGAGCAGTACTTC
.,few,TRBV4-3,TRBJ1-2,CASSQGIEGNPGYTF,TGCGCCAGCAGCCAGGGCATCGAAGGCAACCCCGGCTACACCTTC
.,.,TRBV28,TRBJ1-1,CASRPSRGAGGTEAFF,TGTGCCAGCAGACCAAGTCGGGGGGCTGGTGGGACTGAAGCTTTCTTT
.,many,TRBV20-1,TRBJ2-7,CSARVSGEYEQYF,TGCAGTGCTAGAGTTAGCGGAGAATACGAGCAGTACTTC
.,many,TRBV28,TRBJ2-7,CASSLPGQTYEQYF,TGTGCCAGCAGTCTCCCTGGGCAGACCTACGAGCAGTACTTC
TRBD2,.,TRBV12-5,TRBJ2-1,CASGLDSGASYNEQFF,TGTGCTAGTGGTTTGGATAGCGGGGCCTCCTACAATGAGCAGTTCTTC
.,many,TRBV5-1,TRBJ2-5,CASSLGRGTETQYF,TGCGCCAGCAGCTTGGGCCGAGGAACAGAGACCCAGTACTTC
.,many,TRBV12-3/TRBV12-4,TRBJ1-1,CASSFLLQVEAFF,TGTGCCAGCAGTTTTCTTTTACAAGTTGAAGCTTTCTTT
.,many,TRBV7-9,TRBJ1-1,CASSEESSPEAFF,TGTGCCAGCAGTGAAGAATCGTCCCCTGAAGCTTTCTTT
.,many,TRBV19,TRBJ2-2,CATDRGRLYRAGELFF,TGTGCCACCGACCGGGGGCGGCTCTACCGTGCCGGGGAGCTGTTTTTT